This TCR beta chain was sequenced for a study of T cell responses to AZD1222 COVID-19 vaccine. Study-wide results and limits: At 160-218 and 743-854, vaccine-associated CD4 TCRs were dominant, and they spanned spike.

Generated by immunoSEQ multiplex PCR, the TCRdb table keeps only in-frame clones and is missing some. The repertoire holds around 130,000 clones, approximately 83% seen once, with 1.6% in the top ten. Turning to this clone: Its antigen is undetermined.

This sequence originates from an adult in good health. The input for sequencing was peripheral blood, taken on day 0 of AZD1222 vaccination.

CDR3: CASSLGGGAKNQPQHF. The CDR3 DNA is TGTGCCAGCAGCTTGGGGGGTGGGGCCAAAAATCAGCCCCAGCATTTT. The rearrangement joins TRBV5-6 to TRBJ1-5; D perhaps matches TRBD1 (5 bases). The CDR3 totals 16 residues. Germline CDR1 SGHDT, CDR2 YYEEEE. Trimming took off 0 bases at V and 4 bases at J, with 14 bases between the two ends.